This T cell receptor beta chain derives from a study of blood T cells in healthy people across ages. Looked up from germline, CDR1 is SGHDN and CDR2 is FVKESK. V was clipped by 3 bases and J by 7 bases, with 10 bases between them. This CDR3 is built from 13 residues. For the second PCR, which ran for about 6 to 11 cycles, a sample-barcoded 5' primer and a J-beta primer mix were used. Using its own MiXCR run on the 5' RACE reads, TCRdb lists one record per CDR3 protein. The top ten clones hold roughly 7.7% of a sample with some 1.4 million distinct CDR3 sequences, around 39% of them seen once. The sample taken for sequencing was blood. The origin of this receptor is a young woman in good health. J is TRBJ2-4 and V is TRBV14; no clear D gene. CDR3 nucleotides: TGTGCCAGCAGCCAGCGGCCAGAGAACATTCAGTACTTC. This sequence encodes CASSQRPENIQYF.